Listed below are T cell receptor beta chains from one sample, sequenced in a study of blood T cells in healthy people across ages. From the 5' RACE reads, TCRdb called clonotypes with MiXCR, one entry per CDR3 protein. The sample comprises hundreds of thousands of distinct CDR3 sequences, under 45% of which are singletons, and roughly 19% rests with the top ten. The sequenced sample consisted of blood. These receptors were collected from a man aged 60-69 years in good health. Both conserved end residues are part of each CDR3. The D gene is left open where the match is weak. The size field is filled for only some rows; it gives once, few, many or a size class.

cdr3_aa: CACSLTGSNQPQHF; cdr3_nt: TGTGCCTGCAGCCTAACAGGTTCCAATCAGCCCCAGCATTTT; clone_size: -; v_call: TRBV7-9; d_call: -; j_call: TRBJ1-5
cdr3_aa: CAWSRPGQGLEQYF; cdr3_nt: TGTGCCTGGAGCCGTCCGGGACAGGGTCTCGAGCAGTACTTC; clone_size: few; v_call: TRBV30; d_call: TRBD1; j_call: TRBJ2-7
cdr3_aa: CASGSRESYGYTF; cdr3_nt: TGTGCCAGCGGATCCAGGGAAAGCTATGGCTACACCTTC; clone_size: -; v_call: TRBV27; d_call: -; j_call: TRBJ1-2
cdr3_aa: CASRGLSLNTEAFF; cdr3_nt: TGTGCCAGCAGGGGCCTCTCACTGAACACTGAAGCTTTCTTT; clone_size: -; v_call: TRBV27; d_call: -; j_call: TRBJ1-1
cdr3_aa: CASSFGTAGNEQFF; cdr3_nt: TGTGCCAGCAGTTTCGGGACAGCTGGGAATGAGCAGTTCTTC; clone_size: -; v_call: TRBV6-5; d_call: TRBD1; j_call: TRBJ2-1
cdr3_aa: CASTGRTGNNQPQHF; cdr3_nt: TGTGCCAGCACAGGGAGGACAGGGAACAATCAGCCCCAGCATTTT; clone_size: few; v_call: TRBV6-2/TRBV6-3; d_call: TRBD1; j_call: TRBJ1-5
cdr3_aa: CASSSTSGNTGELFF; cdr3_nt: TGTGCCAGCAGCTCAACTAGCGGGAACACCGGGGAGCTGTTTTTT; clone_size: -; v_call: TRBV5-5; d_call: TRBD2; j_call: TRBJ2-2
cdr3_aa: CTTRQRETQYF; cdr3_nt: TGTACAACCCGGCAGAGAGAGACCCAGTACTTC; clone_size: -; v_call: TRBV6-5; d_call: -; j_call: TRBJ2-5
cdr3_aa: CSVDTSGGHEQFF; cdr3_nt: TGCAGCGTTGATACTAGCGGGGGGCATGAGCAGTTCTTC; clone_size: many; v_call: TRBV29-1; d_call: TRBD2; j_call: TRBJ2-1
cdr3_aa: CASSFVPGGDYGYTF; cdr3_nt: TGTGCCAGCAGTTTCGTGCCAGGGGGAGACTATGGCTACACCTTC; clone_size: few; v_call: TRBV27; d_call: TRBD1; j_call: TRBJ1-2
cdr3_aa: CASSVLSASTDTQYF; cdr3_nt: TGTGCCAGCAGCGTATTGAGTGCTAGCACAGATACGCAGTATTTT; clone_size: -; v_call: TRBV9; d_call: -; j_call: TRBJ2-3
cdr3_aa: CASSLASSGVRNEQFF; cdr3_nt: TGTGCCAGCAGCTTAGCGAGTAGCGGGGTCCGCAATGAGCAGTTCTTC; clone_size: few; v_call: TRBV7-2; d_call: TRBD2; j_call: TRBJ2-1
cdr3_aa: CASSQSGTSRGEQYF; cdr3_nt: TGCGCCAGCAGCCAATCAGGGACTAGTAGGGGCGAGCAGTACTTC; clone_size: -; v_call: TRBV4-3; d_call: TRBD2; j_call: TRBJ2-7
cdr3_aa: CAISESMISSGANVLTF; cdr3_nt: TGTGCCATCAGTGAGTCTATGATTAGCTCTGGGGCCAACGTCCTGACTTTC; clone_size: -; v_call: TRBV10-3; d_call: -; j_call: TRBJ2-6
cdr3_aa: CASSPAGQGARNEQFF; cdr3_nt: TGTGCCAGCAGTCCCGCGGGACAGGGGGCAAGGAATGAGCAGTTCTTC; clone_size: -; v_call: TRBV12-3/TRBV12-4; d_call: TRBD1; j_call: TRBJ2-1
cdr3_aa: CASSPTGTLGEKLFF; cdr3_nt: TGTGCCAGCAGTCCCACCGGGACTTTGGGTGAAAAACTGTTTTTT; clone_size: -; v_call: TRBV6-5; d_call: -; j_call: TRBJ1-4
cdr3_aa: CSADKGEIGPQHF; cdr3_nt: TGCAGTGCTGACAAGGGAGAGATCGGGCCCCAGCATTTT; clone_size: -; v_call: TRBV20-1; d_call: -; j_call: TRBJ1-5
cdr3_aa: CASSQDRGRGSPLHF; cdr3_nt: TGTGCCAGCAGCCAAGACAGGGGGCGAGGTTCACCCCTCCACTTT; clone_size: -; v_call: TRBV3-1; d_call: TRBD1; j_call: TRBJ1-6
cdr3_aa: CASSRGGLVQETQYF; cdr3_nt: TGTGCCAGCAGCCGGGGGGGACTAGTACAAGAGACCCAGTACTTC; clone_size: few; v_call: TRBV2; d_call: TRBD2; j_call: TRBJ2-5
cdr3_aa: CATSRDRGMNYEQYF; cdr3_nt: TGTGCCACCAGCAGAGATAGGGGGATGAACTACGAGCAGTACTTC; clone_size: few; v_call: TRBV15; d_call: -; j_call: TRBJ2-7
cdr3_aa: CASSHQGGLSYNEQFF; cdr3_nt: TGTGCCAGCAGTCACCAAGGGGGGCTCTCCTACAATGAGCAGTTCTTC; clone_size: -; v_call: TRBV12-3/TRBV12-4; d_call: -; j_call: TRBJ2-1
cdr3_aa: CATSGAGVEQYF; cdr3_nt: TGTGCCACCTCCGGGGCCGGTGTAGAGCAGTACTTC; clone_size: few; v_call: TRBV2; d_call: -; j_call: TRBJ2-5
cdr3_aa: CASSYSRSQTQYF; cdr3_nt: TGTGCCAGCAGTTACTCGCGGAGCCAGACCCAGTACTTC; clone_size: -; v_call: TRBV6-5; d_call: -; j_call: TRBJ2-5
cdr3_aa: CASSSRTGDGEQYF; cdr3_nt: TGTGCCAGCAGTTCCCGGACAGGGGACGGCGAGCAGTACTTC; clone_size: few; v_call: TRBV6-6; d_call: TRBD1; j_call: TRBJ2-7
cdr3_aa: CASSLLTGVIIDEQFF; cdr3_nt: TGCGCCAGCAGCTTACTAACAGGGGTCATTATCGATGAGCAGTTCTTC; clone_size: -; v_call: TRBV5-1; d_call: TRBD1; j_call: TRBJ2-1
cdr3_aa: CASSLEGAQVNGYTF; cdr3_nt: TGTGCCAGCAGCTTAGAGGGGGCGCAGGTTAATGGCTACACCTTC; clone_size: few; v_call: TRBV11-2; d_call: -; j_call: TRBJ1-2
cdr3_aa: CASSLASSGGTYEQYF; cdr3_nt: TGCGCCAGCAGCTTGGCTTCTAGCGGGGGAACCTACGAGCAGTACTTC; clone_size: few; v_call: TRBV5-1; d_call: TRBD2; j_call: TRBJ2-7
cdr3_aa: CASSFSKSSSYGYTF; cdr3_nt: TGTGCCAGCAGTTTTTCGAAGTCCTCTTCCTATGGCTACACCTTC; clone_size: -; v_call: TRBV27; d_call: -; j_call: TRBJ1-2